The 8 T cell receptor beta chains given below trace back to one sample, sequenced in a study of cytomegalovirus exposure and HLA in healthy donors. PCR was performed using 60 Vbeta and 13 Jbeta primers. Generated by immunoSEQ multiplex PCR, the TCRdb table keeps only in-frame clones and is missing some. The table lists roughly 130,000 clones, roughly 84% of them singletons. The sequencing sample was made of PBMCs. Receptors originate from a woman between 18 and 30 years old in good health and CMV-seropositive.

The chain is built from TRBV12-5 and TRBJ1-6; 9 bases agree with TRBD1. Trimming cost V 5 bases and J 11 bases; bases outside gene matches: 13. This CDR3 is built from 16 residues. Germline V lookup: CDR1 LGHNT, CDR2 FRNRAP. CDR3 sequence reads: CASGLVGQGNFPPLHF. CDR3 sequence (DNA): TGTGCTAGTGGTCTCGTGGGACAGGGAAATTTTCCACCCCTCCACTTT.

The rearrangement links TRBV11-3 to TRBJ1-4; TRBD1 matches 9 bases. Germline CDR1 SGHNT, CDR2 YENEEA. After removal of 5 bases from V and 10 bases from J, the junction contained 14 bases not matched to a gene. The CDR3 loop spans 16 amino acids. For the CDR3, the DNA is TGTGCCAGCAGCCTAAAACAGGGGGCAACTGTTTTAAAACTGTTTTTT. It is translated as CASSLKQGATVLKLFF.

This clone was detected only once. The CDR3 here is CASSSDVPDTQYF. The DNA for the CDR3 is TGTGCCAGCAGCTCAGATGTCCCAGATACGCAGTATTTT. The chain is built from TRBV9 and TRBJ2-3; D remains unclear. This CDR3 is 13 amino acids long. V was pared by 4 bases and J by 4 bases, with 10 bases between. The germline V gene encodes CDR1 SGDLS and CDR2 YYNGEE. The complete variable domain, with remaining parts taken from reference TRBV9 and TRBJ2-3, reads DSGVTQTPKHLITATGQRVTLRCSPRSGDLSVYWYQQSLDQGLQFLIQYYNGEERAKGNILERFSAQQFPDLHSELNLSSLELGDSALYFCASSSDVPDTQYFGPGTRLTVL.

This clone was counted a single time. The CDR3 sequence: CASSDSLTGRNQPQHF. CDR3 DNA: TGTGCCAGCAGTGACTCCCTGACAGGTCGAAATCAGCCCCAGCATTTT. The J gene is TRBJ1-5, the V gene TRBV2; D perhaps matches TRBD1 (6 bases). The CDR3 spans 16 residues. The germline V gene encodes CDR1 SNHLY and CDR2 FYNNEI. V shed 3 bases and J shed 4 bases, with 16 bases lying between them.

The chain has TRBV6-4 and TRBJ2-3; 7 positions agree with TRBD2. Trimming at V came to 3 bases and at J to 1 base, leaving 4 bases not matched to a gene. The CDR3 is made up of 15 amino acids. In germline, CDR1 is MRHNA, CDR2 SNTAGT. The CDR3 sequence is CASSERGGGTDTQYF. The DNA of the CDR3 is TGTGCCAGCAGTGAACGTGGGGGGGGCACAGATACGCAGTATTTT.

In its sample, this clone was seen a few times. The rearrangement links TRBV2 to TRBJ2-5; TRBD2 might be the D (6 bases). Per the germline V gene, CDR1 is SNHLY and CDR2 is FYNNEI. V lost 6 bases and J lost 4, with 6 bases in between. This CDR3 comprises 11 residues. In DNA, the CDR3 is TGTGCCAGCAGGGGGGGAGAGACCCAGTACTTC. Protein: CASRGGETQYF.

The rearrangement uses TRBV4-1 and TRBJ2-7; D is ambiguous. The germline gives CDR1 MGHRA, CDR2 YSYEKL. The CDR3 runs 14 residues. Deletions cut 4 bases from V and 0 bases from J, with 10 bases between. The DNA of the CDR3 is TGCGCCAGCAGCCTCGGCGGAAGCTCCTACGAGCAGTACTTC. Translated: CASSLGGSSYEQYF.

This chain joins TRBV6-5 and TRBJ2-3; 7 nucleotides line up with TRBD1. J gave up 3 bases and V 11 bases, and 8 bases lay outside the gene matches. Per the germline V gene, CDR1 is MNHEY and CDR2 is SVGAGI. This CDR3 contains 13 residues. The CDR3 nucleotides are TGTGCCTCCCTCCCCAGGGGGACAGATACGCAGTATTTT. It translates to CASLPRGTDTQYF.